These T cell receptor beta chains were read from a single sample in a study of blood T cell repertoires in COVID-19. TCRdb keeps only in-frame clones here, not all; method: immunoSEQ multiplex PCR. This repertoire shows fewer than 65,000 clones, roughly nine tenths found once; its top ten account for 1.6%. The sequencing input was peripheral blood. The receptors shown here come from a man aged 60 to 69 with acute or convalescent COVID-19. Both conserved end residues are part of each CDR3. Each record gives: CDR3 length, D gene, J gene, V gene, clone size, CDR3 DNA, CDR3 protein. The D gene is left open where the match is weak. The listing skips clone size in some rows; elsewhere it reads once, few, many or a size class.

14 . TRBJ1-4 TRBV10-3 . TGTGCCATCAGTGATGGGGACATGGGGGAAAAACTGTTTTTT CAISDGDMGEKLFF
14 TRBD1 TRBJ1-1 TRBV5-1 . TGCGCCAGCAGCCAAGGAACAGGGGGCACTGAAGCTTTCTTT CASSQGTGGTEAFF
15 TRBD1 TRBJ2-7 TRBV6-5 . TGTGCCAGCAGCTCCCCGGGACAGAGCTCCTACGAGCAGTACTTC CASSSPGQSSYEQYF
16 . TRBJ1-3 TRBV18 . TGTGCCAGCTCACGTGTACAGACGTCCTCTGGAAACACCATATATTTT CASSRVQTSSGNTIYF
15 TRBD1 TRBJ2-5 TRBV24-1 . TGTGCCACCAGTGAACCGACAGGGCTCCAAGAGACCCAGTACTTC CATSEPTGLQETQYF
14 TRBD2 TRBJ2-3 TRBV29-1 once TGCAGCCCCCGGGGGGTGGAGGGCACAGATACGCAGTATTTT CSPRGVEGTDTQYF
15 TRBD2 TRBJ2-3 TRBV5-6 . TGTGCCAGCAGCATAAGCGGGGGGGTCACAGATACGCAGTATTTT CASSISGGVTDTQYF
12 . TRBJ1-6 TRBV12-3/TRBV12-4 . TGTGCCAGCAGTTCGGTTGGTTCACCCCTCCACTTT CASSSVGSPLHF
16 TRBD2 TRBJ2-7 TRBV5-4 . TGTGCCAGCAGCAGGACTAGCGGGCTTAGCTCCTACGAGCAGTACTTC CASSRTSGLSSYEQYF
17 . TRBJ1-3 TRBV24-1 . TGTGCCACCAGTGATTTTTGGGTCGACAGCTCTGGAAACACCATATATTTT CATSDFWVDSSGNTIYF
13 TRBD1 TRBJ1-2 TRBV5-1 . TGCGCCAGCAGCTCTGGCCGGACAGGGGACTACACCTTC CASSSGRTGDYTF
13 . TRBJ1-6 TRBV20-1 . TGCAGTGCTAGTGAACAGTATAATTCACCCCTCCACTTT CSASEQYNSPLHF
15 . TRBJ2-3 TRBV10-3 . TGTGCCATCAGTGAGTCCGTCAGGGGCACAGATACGCAGTATTTT CAISESVRGTDTQYF
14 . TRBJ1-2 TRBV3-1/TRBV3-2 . TGTGCCAGCAGCCAAGTGGCAGGGATCCATGGCTACACCTTC CASSQVAGIHGYTF
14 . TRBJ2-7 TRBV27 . TGTGCCAGCACTCTAGGGGGGGGTATCGGCGAGCAGTACTTC CASTLGGGIGEQYF
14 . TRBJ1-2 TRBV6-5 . TGTGCCAGCCGCCCTACGAGGGTCCTCTATGGCTACACCTTC CASRPTRVLYGYTF
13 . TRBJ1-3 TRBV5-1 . TGCGCCAGCAGGCCAGGAAGGGGAAACACCATATATTTT CASRPGRGNTIYF
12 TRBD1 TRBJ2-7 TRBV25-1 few TGTGCCAGCGGGGGACAGCTCTACGAGCAGTACTTC CASGGQLYEQYF
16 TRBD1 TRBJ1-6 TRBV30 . TGTGCCTGGACCAAACAGGGGACAGGGTATAATTCACCCCTCCACTTT CAWTKQGTGYNSPLHF
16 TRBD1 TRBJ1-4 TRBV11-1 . TGTGCCAGCAGCAGATCCGGACAGGGACCCAATGAAAAACTGTTTTTT CASSRSGQGPNEKLFF
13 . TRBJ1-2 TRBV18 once TGTGCCAGCTCACCATCTCTGCGGGAGGGCTACACCTTC CASSPSLREGYTF
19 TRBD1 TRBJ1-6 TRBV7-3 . TGTGCCAGCAGCTTAAGGGGTTCGGGACAGGGGGCGATAAATTCACCCCTCCACTTT CASSLRGSGQGAINSPLHF
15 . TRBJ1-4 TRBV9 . TGTGCCAGCAGCGTAGGTTTGGGCATTAATGAAAAACTGTTTTTT CASSVGLGINEKLFF
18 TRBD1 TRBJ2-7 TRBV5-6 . TGTGCCAGCACCTTCTATCGTATGAGGCAGGGGGCGTCCTACGAGCAGTACTTC CASTFYRMRQGASYEQYF
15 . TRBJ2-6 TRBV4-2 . TGTGCCAGCAGCCTTACGGGCTCTGGGGCCAACGTCCTGACTTTC CASSLTGSGANVLTF
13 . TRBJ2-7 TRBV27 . TGTGCCAGCATTCAGCCGGGCTCCTACGAGCAGTACTTC CASIQPGSYEQYF
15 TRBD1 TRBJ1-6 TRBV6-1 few TGTGCCAGCAGTGAATATGGGACAGGGCTTTCACCCCTCCACTTT CASSEYGTGLSPLHF
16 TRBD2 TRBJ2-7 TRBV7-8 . TGTGCCAGCAGCTCTAAGGGACTAGCAAGCTCCTACGAGCAGTACTTC CASSSKGLASSYEQYF
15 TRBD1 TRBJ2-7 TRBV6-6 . TGTGCCAGCAGTTACTTACCGGGACAGGGCCCGGCTTCCCACTTC CASSYLPGQGPASHF
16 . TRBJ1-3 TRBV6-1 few TGTGCCAGCAGTGAAGGCGAGTGGACAGCTGGAAACACCATATATTTT CASSEGEWTAGNTIYF
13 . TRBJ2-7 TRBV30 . TGTGCCTGGGGGGCGGACAAGTCCTACGAGCAGTACTTC CAWGADKSYEQYF
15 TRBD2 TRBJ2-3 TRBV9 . TGTGCCAGCAGCGTGGTAGCGGGGGACACAGATACGCAGTATTTT CASSVVAGDTDTQYF
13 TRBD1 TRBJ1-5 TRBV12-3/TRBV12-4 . TGTGCCAGCAGTGACAGGGGAGATCAGCCCCAGCATTTT CASSDRGDQPQHF
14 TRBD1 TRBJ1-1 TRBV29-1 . TGCAGCGTTGAAGACCGACAGGGGAGCACTGAAGCTTTCTTT CSVEDRQGSTEAFF